Presented here are 17 T cell receptor beta chains from one specimen sequenced in a study of OX40 agonist ivuxolimab in advanced cancers. Data came from immunoSEQ multiplex PCR; TCRdb stores just in-frame clones and leaves some out. The sample records 50,000 to 65,000 clones, over 75% being singletons. The material was CD4+ or CD8+ T cells sorted from blood, obtained in a trial of the OX40 agonist ivuxolimab. All receptors come from an adult with an advanced solid tumor such as melanoma, head and neck, liver or kidney cancer.

The chain employs TRBV7-8 and TRBJ2-2; weak D call: TRBD2 (5 bases). Germline CDR1 SGHVS, CDR2 FQNEAQ. The CDR3 extends over 15 amino acids. Trimming removed 5 bases at V and 1 base at J, with 11 bases between. The CDR3 sequence is CASSGGRLNTGELFF. CDR3 bases: TGTGCCAGCAGCGGAGGACGGTTGAACACCGGGGAGCTGTTTTTT.

This chain uses TRBV27 with TRBJ2-1, with a tentative D call TRBD2 (6 bases). Germline CDR1 is MNHEY and CDR2 is SMNVEV (reference sequence). Trimming cost V 6 bases and J 1 base, with 10 bases left between them. The CDR3 loop spans 14 amino acids. The CDR3: CASRGLGSYNEQFF. The CDR3 coding sequence is TGTGCCAGCAGGGGACTCGGGTCCTACAATGAGCAGTTCTTC.

The rearrangement links TRBV11-1 to TRBJ1-2; D uncertain. Per the germline V gene, CDR1 is SGHAT and CDR2 is FQDESV (reference sequence). V shed 5 bases and J shed 0 bases, with 13 bases lying between them. This CDR3 has 15 residues. The CDR3 loop is CASSPSIETNYGYTF. CDR3 nucleotides: TGTGCCAGCAGCCCATCTATAGAGACTAACTATGGCTACACCTTC.

CDR3 sequence reads: CASSELAGGAYNEQFF. CDR3 coding DNA: TGTGCCAGCAGTGAACTAGCGGGAGGGGCCTACAATGAGCAGTTCTTC. The chain is built from TRBV6-1 and TRBJ2-1; 12 bases agree with TRBD2. The CDR3 covers 16 residues. Germline V gene data show CDR1 as MNHNS and CDR2 as SASEGT. With 2 bases clipped from V and 2 bases from J, the junction kept 1 base outside the gene matches.

For the CDR3, the DNA is TGTGCCAGCAGCTTGGCGGTCTACAATGAGCAGTTCTTC. This sequence encodes CASSLAVYNEQFF. The genes are TRBV7-8 and TRBJ2-1; D is uncertain. Per the germline V gene, CDR1 is SGHVS and CDR2 is FQNEAQ. Trimming left V 3 bases short and J 3 bases short, with 6 bases between. The CDR3 has 13 amino acids.

This chain connects TRBV27 to TRBJ1-1, with TRBD1 as a possible D gene (6 bases). The V gene lost 7 bases and the J gene lost 6 bases, with 18 bases spanning the gap. CDR3 size: 14 residues. Per germline, CDR1 MNHEY and CDR2 SMNVEV (reference sequence). The CDR3 protein is CASNIMGHESEAFF. The CDR3 DNA sequence: TGTGCCAGCAACATAATGGGACACGAGTCTGAAGCTTTCTTT.

The rearrangement joins TRBV11-1 to TRBJ2-5; possible D gene TRBD1, 5 bases. The end of the DNA fits TRBJ2-7 better, so the J call may be wrong. Germline loops: CDR1 SGHAT, CDR2 FQDESV (reference sequence). This CDR3 contains 13 residues. CDR3 amino acids: CASSPSDSYEQYF. Here the CDR3 DNA reads TGTGCCAGCAGCCCATCCGACAGCTACGAGCAGTACTTC.

This chain joins TRBV2 and TRBJ1-1; weak D call: TRBD1 (6 bases). In germline, CDR1 is SNHLY, CDR2 FYNNEI. The CDR3 loop spans 13 amino acids. Trimming took 4 bases from V and 4 from J, leaving 10 bases between them. This CDR3 is CASSVGGATEAFF. The DNA for the CDR3 is TGTGCCAGCAGTGTAGGGGGGGCCACTGAAGCTTTCTTT.

This chain connects TRBV4-1 to TRBJ1-2; a possible D gene is TRBD1 (6 bases). CDR3 length equals 16 residues. Trimming cost V 0 bases and J 4 bases, with 15 bases left between them. Germline CDR1 and CDR2: MGHRA and YSYEKL. The CDR3 region is CASSQDQEGGSYGYTF. For the CDR3, the DNA is TGCGCCAGCAGCCAAGATCAGGAGGGGGGAAGCTATGGCTACACCTTC.

This clone counts as medium-sized. The rearrangement links TRBV6-4 to TRBJ2-1; TRBD2 is a possible D gene (7 bases). Germline V gene sequence: CDR1 MRHNA, CDR2 SNTAGT. This CDR3 region has 16 residues. Deletions cut 0 bases from V and 4 bases from J, with 13 bases between. The DNA of the CDR3 is TGTGCCAGCAGTGACTCAGGGGGAGGGCCATACAATGAGCAGTTCTTC. The encoded protein is CASSDSGGGPYNEQFF.

The chain joins TRBV7-6 to TRBJ2-1; D call uncertain. Between the trimmed V and J ends, which lost 1 base and 7 bases, there was a span of 8 bases. The germline V gene has CDR1 SGHVS and CDR2 FNYEAQ. This CDR3 has 13 residues. CDR3 in amino acids: CASSLGAQNEQFF. The CDR3 DNA reads as TGTGCCAGCAGCTTAGGGGCCCAGAATGAGCAGTTCTTC.

The gene calls are TRBV19 and TRBJ2-5; 8 bases line up with TRBD1. The V segment lost 5 bases and the J segment 5 bases; nucleotides outside the gene matches: 13. Per germline, CDR1 LNHDA and CDR2 SQIVND (reference sequence). The CDR3 extends over 16 amino acids. The CDR3 reads CASSGWMDRATETQYF. CDR3 DNA sequence: TGTGCCAGTAGTGGATGGATGGACAGGGCCACGGAGACCCAGTACTTC.

This clone has only one observation. V is TRBV27 and J is TRBJ1-2; no clear D. Germline V gene lookup returns CDR1 MNHEY and CDR2 SMNVEV (reference sequence). Trimming shortened V by 3 bases and J by 8 bases, and 10 bases separated the two germline ends. The CDR3 consists of 12 residues. CDR3 amino acids: CASSFDGWGYTF. The DNA for the CDR3 is TGTGCCAGCAGTTTTGACGGGTGGGGCTACACCTTC.

This chain connects TRBV27 to TRBJ2-2, with D perhaps matching TRBD1 or TRBD2 (6 bases each). This CDR3 comprises 17 residues. CDR1 and CDR2 (germline): MNHEY, SMNVEV (reference sequence). V lost 4 bases to trimming and J lost 5 bases, with 20 bases between them. The CDR3 loop is CASSSSPFGGPTGELFF. The CDR3 coding sequence is TGTGCCAGCAGTTCGAGCCCATTTGGGGGGCCTACCGGGGAGCTGTTTTTT.

This chain joins TRBV27 and TRBJ2-2, with D possibly being TRBD1 (5 bases). V was clipped by 0 bases and J by 1 base, with 12 bases between them. The CDR3 has 17 residues. Per germline, CDR1 MNHEY and CDR2 SMNVEV (reference sequence). This chain's CDR3 is CASSLSIGVGNTGELFF. Written as DNA, the CDR3 is TGTGCCAGCAGTTTATCGATAGGGGTCGGGAACACCGGGGAGCTGTTTTTT.

The chain has TRBV21-1 and TRBJ2-3; the table's D call TRBD1 went unverified against the DNA. TRBV21-1 has pseudogene status. CDR3 length: 15 residues. The CDR3 protein is CASNSGTGITDTQYF. CDR3 bases: TGTGCCAGCAACTCCGGGACAGGGATTACAGATACGCAGTATTTT.

The genes are TRBV28 and TRBJ2-7; D may correspond to TRBD1 or TRBD2 (7 bases each). Per germline, CDR1 MDHEN and CDR2 SYDVKM. CDR3 length: 17 amino acids. With 4 bases removed from V and 0 bases from J, the gap between germline ends came to 19 bases. The chain's CDR3 is CASSSHRGDSTSYEQYF. For the CDR3, the DNA is TGTGCCAGCAGTTCTCATCGGGGGGACAGTACCTCCTACGAGCAGTACTTC.